This T cell receptor beta chain was found in a study of regulatory T cells in long-lasting Graves disease. Study-level points and caveats: With persistent disease, TRBV28, TRBJ1-2 and TRBJ2-5 were the favored segments. Examination was confined to peripheral blood, excluding thyroid tissue.

With 5 bases clipped from V and 1 base from J, the junction kept 7 bases outside the gene matches. This CDR3 has 15 amino acids. Germline CDR1 reads MNHEY; CDR2 reads SVGEGT. Points on this clonotype: Its target is not known.

For TCR beta, libraries came from iRepertoire HTBI primers and Arm-PCR of CDR3 regions. As originally analysed: The study identified about 60 TRBV and around 15 TRBJ segments across samples. TCRdb reanalysed the multiplex PCR reads using MiXCR and keeps one entry per CDR3 protein. TCRdb assigned the V and J calls; the authors' analysis was not used. Of about 370,000 distinct CDR3 sequences listed, around 15% are singletons. Time point indicated: newly diagnosed GD, antithyroid drugs for less than 3 months. PBMC-extracted RNA yielded the TCR library. Patients all came to the study from an endocrinology department in Xi'an, China.

The sequencing here drew on peripheral blood mononuclear cells (PBMCs), taken at new diagnosis, from a patient treated with antithyroid drugs. The clonotype was recovered from a female donor with Graves disease. The rearrangement uses TRBV6-2 or TRBV6-3 and TRBJ1-1; 7 bases agree with TRBD1. As DNA, the CDR3 is TGTGCCAGCAGTACCCTACACAGGGGGAACACTGAAGCTTTCTTT. Protein sequence: CASSTLHRGNTEAFF.